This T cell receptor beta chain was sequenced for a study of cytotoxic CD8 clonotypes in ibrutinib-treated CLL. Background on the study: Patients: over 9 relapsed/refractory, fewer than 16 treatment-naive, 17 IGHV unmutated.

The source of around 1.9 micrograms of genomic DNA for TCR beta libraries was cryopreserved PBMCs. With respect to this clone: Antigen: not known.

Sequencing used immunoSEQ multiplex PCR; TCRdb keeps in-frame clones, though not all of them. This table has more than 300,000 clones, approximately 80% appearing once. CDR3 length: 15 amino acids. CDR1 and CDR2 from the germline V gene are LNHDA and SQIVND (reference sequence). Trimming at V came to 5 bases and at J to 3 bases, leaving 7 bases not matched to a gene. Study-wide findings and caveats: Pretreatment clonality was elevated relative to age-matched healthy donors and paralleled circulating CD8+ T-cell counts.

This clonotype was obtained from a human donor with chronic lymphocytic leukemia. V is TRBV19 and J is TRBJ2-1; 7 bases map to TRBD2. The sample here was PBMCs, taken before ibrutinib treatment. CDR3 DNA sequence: TGTGCCAGTAGTGGGGCTAGCGGACTCTACAATGAGCAGTTCTTC. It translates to CASSGASGLYNEQFF.